This is a list of T cell receptor beta chains from one sample in a study of shared clonotypes between healthy human individuals. The data were produced by immunoSEQ multiplex PCR, yet TCRdb's version contains in-frame clones alone and is incomplete. The sample includes about 960,000 clones, approximately 76% seen only once; the top ten take around 1.4%. Sequences were obtained from memory CD4+ T cells sorted from blood. These TCRs come from a man younger than 30 in good health. CDR3s include the opening cysteine and the closing phenylalanine or tryptophan. D genes are given only for firm matches. A clone size is listed for some rows: how often the clone was seen (once, few, many), or a class if it is expanded.

. | TRBJ1-2 | once | TRBV6-1 | TGTGCCAGCAGTGAAGGATCCAGCGGTAACTATGGCTACACCTTC | CASSEGSSGNYGYTF
. | TRBJ2-2 | . | TRBV10-3 | TGTGCCATCAGCCCTTTAGGGGGGGAGCTGTTTTTT | CAISPLGGELFF
. | TRBJ1-1 | few | TRBV30 | TGTGCCTGGAGAGGTAACACTGAAGCTTTCTTT | CAWRGNTEAFF
TRBD2 | TRBJ2-7 | . | TRBV18 | TGTGCCAGCTCACCACGGGCTAGCGGTTCCGTCACGGGTTCCTACGAGCAGTACTTC | CASSPRASGSVTGSYEQYF
. | TRBJ1-5 | . | TRBV28 | TGTGCCAGCAGTAACTCTGTCCAGGGCAATCAGCCCCAGCATTTT | CASSNSVQGNQPQHF
. | TRBJ2-7 | few | TRBV11-3 | TGTGCCAGCAGCTTAGGTGGCGGTGACTACGAGCAGTACTTC | CASSLGGGDYEQYF
. | TRBJ1-1 | . | TRBV6-5 | TGTGCCAGCAGGGGGACACCTATCGGGGTTGAAGCTTTCTTT | CASRGTPIGVEAFF
TRBD2 | TRBJ2-1 | . | TRBV6-1 | TGTGCCAGCAGTGAAGTAGCGGGAGGTTACAATGAGCAGTTCTTC | CASSEVAGGYNEQFF
. | TRBJ2-3 | . | TRBV9 | TGTGCCAGCAGCCCGAGGGGGGGCAGAGATACGCAGTATTTT | CASSPRGGRDTQYF
. | TRBJ2-3 | . | TRBV2 | TGTGCCAGCGGGGCGGTGACTCGGGATACGCAGTATTTT | CASGAVTRDTQYF
TRBD1 | TRBJ1-5 | . | TRBV7-9 | TGTGCCAGCAGCCCGGACAGGGGGGATCAGCCCCAGCATTTT | CASSPDRGDQPQHF
TRBD2 | TRBJ2-1 | . | TRBV30 | TGTGCCTGGGCCGGACTAGCGGCCGGAGGGGATGAGCAGTTCTTC | CAWAGLAAGGDEQFF
TRBD2 | TRBJ2-7 | many | TRBV18 | TGTGCCAGCTCACCACCGCTAGCGGGCTCCTACGAGCAGTACTTC | CASSPPLAGSYEQYF
TRBD1 | TRBJ1-1 | . | TRBV18 | TGTGCCAGCTCACCCGGACAGGGGGCCCCGAACACTGAAGCTTTCTTT | CASSPGQGAPNTEAFF
. | TRBJ2-1 | . | TRBV6-6 | TGTGCCAGCAACATTCCCCAGGGTACTGAGCAGTTCTTC | CASNIPQGTEQFF
. | TRBJ1-2 | . | TRBV5-1 | TGCGCCAGCAGCCTACATCCCCAACAGGGCAGCTATGGCTACACCTTC | CASSLHPQQGSYGYTF
. | TRBJ2-7 | . | TRBV5-1 | TGCGCCAGCAGCGATCAACAGGGTTCCTACGAGCAGTACTTC | CASSDQQGSYEQYF
. | TRBJ1-2 | . | TRBV19 | TGTGCCAGTAGTATTGATTTTCCATATCGAGGCTACACCTTC | CASSIDFPYRGYTF
. | TRBJ2-3 | . | TRBV29-1 | TGCAGCGTTGGAAACGGGGCAGATACGCAGTATTTT | CSVGNGADTQYF
TRBD2 | TRBJ2-1 | . | TRBV6-5 | TGTGCCACCATTCAAGGGACTAGCGGTGAGCAGTTCTTC | CATIQGTSGEQFF
TRBD1 | TRBJ2-2 | . | TRBV18 | TGTGCCAGCTCACCACCGGCCGGGGGACAGGGTCCCGGGGAGCTGTTTTTT | CASSPPAGGQGPGELFF
TRBD1 | TRBJ1-2 | . | TRBV6-5 | TGTGCCAGCAGTTACTCGGGGACAGGTGTTGTGAGCTACACCTTC | CASSYSGTGVVSYTF
TRBD1 | TRBJ2-5 | few | TRBV6-1 | TGTGCCAGCAGTCCCCAGGGACAGGGCGTGGAGACCCAGTACTTC | CASSPQGQGVETQYF
TRBD2 | TRBJ2-1 | . | TRBV7-9 | TGTGCCAGCAGCTTACCTCTGACTAGCGGGAGCTCCTACAATGAGCAGTTCTTC | CASSLPLTSGSSYNEQFF
TRBD2 | TRBJ2-1 | many | TRBV27 | TGTGCCAGCAGCGGTGATTTAGCGGGAGCCAATGAGCAGTTCTTC | CASSGDLAGANEQFF
TRBD2 | TRBJ2-2 | . | TRBV13 | TGTGCCAGCAGCTTCAGTCTCCCGGGGGGGAACACCGGGGAGCTGTTTTTT | CASSFSLPGGNTGELFF